This is a list of T cell receptor beta chains from one sample in a study of OX40 agonist ivuxolimab in advanced cancers. Assay: immunoSEQ multiplex PCR; the TCRdb copy retains only in-frame clones and omits some. This table holds 55,000 to 75,000 clones, 65% to 90% found once. The material was CD4+ or CD8+ T cells sorted from blood, obtained in a trial of the OX40 agonist ivuxolimab. These receptors came from an adult with an advanced solid tumor such as melanoma, head and neck, liver or kidney cancer. The CDR3 runs from the conserved cysteine through the conserved F or W. D genes are given only for firm matches. Expanded clones get a size class; other rows say once, few or many, or leave the size out.

v_gene: TRBV27
j_gene: TRBJ2-4
d_gene: NA
abundance: NA
CDR3aa: CASRAAGKVFAKNIQYF
CDR3nt: TGTGCCAGCCGGGCGGCGGGAAAAGTTTTTGCCAAAAACATTCAGTACTTC

v_gene: TRBV7-2
j_gene: TRBJ1-1
d_gene: NA
abundance: NA
CDR3aa: CASSLGMNTEAFF
CDR3nt: TGTGCCAGCAGCTTAGGCATGAACACTGAAGCTTTCTTT

v_gene: TRBV29-1
j_gene: TRBJ2-3
d_gene: TRBD2
abundance: NA
CDR3aa: CSVVSGSSTDTQYF
CDR3nt: TGCAGCGTTGTGAGCGGGAGTAGCACAGATACGCAGTATTTT

v_gene: TRBV7-9
j_gene: TRBJ1-6
d_gene: TRBD1
abundance: NA
CDR3aa: CASSSVDRELPALHF
CDR3nt: TGTGCCAGCAGCTCGGTGGACAGGGAATTACCGGCCCTCCACTTT

v_gene: TRBV18
j_gene: TRBJ1-1
d_gene: TRBD1
abundance: NA
CDR3aa: CASSQIQGGMNTEAFF
CDR3nt: TGTGCCAGCTCGCAAATACAGGGGGGGATGAACACTGAAGCTTTCTTT

v_gene: TRBV6-1
j_gene: TRBJ2-7
d_gene: TRBD1
abundance: NA
CDR3aa: CASSGEGDRAYEQYF
CDR3nt: TGTGCCAGCAGTGGGGAAGGGGACAGGGCCTACGAGCAGTACTTC

v_gene: TRBV7-9
j_gene: TRBJ2-2
d_gene: NA
abundance: NA
CDR3aa: CASSFRRGENTGELFF
CDR3nt: TGTGCCAGCAGCTTTCGGAGAGGGGAGAACACCGGGGAGCTGTTTTTT

v_gene: TRBV7-2
j_gene: TRBJ2-3
d_gene: TRBD2
abundance: NA
CDR3aa: CASSLVRRGLAGSTQYF
CDR3nt: TGTGCCAGCAGCTTAGTCCGGCGCGGACTAGCGGGATCTACGCAGTATTTT

v_gene: TRBV7-3
j_gene: TRBJ2-5
d_gene: NA
abundance: NA
CDR3aa: CASSLTGGETQYF
CDR3nt: TGTGCCAGCAGCTTAACAGGGGGAGAGACCCAGTACTTC

v_gene: TRBV19
j_gene: TRBJ2-5
d_gene: NA
abundance: NA
CDR3aa: CASSIGSGETQYF
CDR3nt: TGTGCCAGTAGTATTGGCAGTGGAGAGACCCAGTACTTC

v_gene: TRBV5-4
j_gene: TRBJ2-3
d_gene: NA
abundance: NA
CDR3aa: CASSRVPTDTQYF
CDR3nt: TGTGCCAGCAGCCGGGTCCCCACAGATACGCAGTATTTT

v_gene: TRBV9
j_gene: TRBJ2-5
d_gene: NA
abundance: NA
CDR3aa: CASSVGGGRGQETQYF
CDR3nt: TGTGCCAGCAGCGTAGGCGGTGGGAGGGGGCAAGAGACCCAGTACTTC

v_gene: TRBV25-1
j_gene: TRBJ2-5
d_gene: NA
abundance: NA
CDR3aa: CASRRADNQETQYF
CDR3nt: TGTGCCAGCAGGAGGGCCGACAACCAAGAGACCCAGTACTTC

v_gene: TRBV5-5
j_gene: TRBJ1-2
d_gene: TRBD1
abundance: NA
CDR3aa: CASSTQTGVGHGRYGYTF
CDR3nt: TGTGCCAGCAGCACACAGACAGGGGTCGGTCATGGCCGTTATGGCTACACCTTC

v_gene: TRBV6-6
j_gene: TRBJ1-4
d_gene: NA
abundance: NA
CDR3aa: CASRALTETNEKLFF
CDR3nt: TGTGCCAGCAGGGCGCTAACAGAAACCAATGAAAAACTGTTTTTT

v_gene: TRBV6-5
j_gene: TRBJ2-3
d_gene: NA
abundance: NA
CDR3aa: CASSRSTDTQYF
CDR3nt: TGTGCCAGCAGCCGTAGCACAGATACGCAGTATTTT

v_gene: TRBV6-1
j_gene: TRBJ2-2
d_gene: NA
abundance: few
CDR3aa: CASGGGADTGELFF
CDR3nt: TGTGCCAGCGGAGGGGGGGCGGACACCGGGGAGCTGTTTTTT

v_gene: TRBV7-2
j_gene: TRBJ1-1
d_gene: NA
abundance: NA
CDR3aa: CASSPRAGANTEAFF
CDR3nt: TGTGCCAGCAGCCCCCGGGCCGGGGCGAACACTGAAGCTTTCTTT

v_gene: TRBV6-6
j_gene: TRBJ1-6
d_gene: NA
abundance: once
CDR3aa: CASSSKNSPLHF
CDR3nt: TGTGCCAGCAGTTCAAAGAATTCACCCCTCCACTTT

v_gene: TRBV7-2
j_gene: TRBJ1-2
d_gene: NA
abundance: once
CDR3aa: CASSLGRAAYGYTF
CDR3nt: TGTGCCAGCAGCTTAGGCAGGGCGGCCTATGGCTACACCTTC

v_gene: TRBV30
j_gene: TRBJ2-3
d_gene: NA
abundance: NA
CDR3aa: CAWSVQRAQYF
CDR3nt: TGTGCCTGGAGTGTACAAAGGGCGCAGTATTTT

v_gene: TRBV10-3
j_gene: TRBJ1-2
d_gene: NA
abundance: NA
CDR3aa: CAISPTGNYGYTF
CDR3nt: TGTGCCATCAGTCCGACAGGAAACTATGGCTACACCTTC

v_gene: TRBV28
j_gene: TRBJ1-1
d_gene: NA
abundance: NA
CDR3aa: CASSLPLPGGREAFF
CDR3nt: TGTGCCAGCAGTTTACCCCTACCGGGAGGCCGTGAAGCTTTCTTT

v_gene: TRBV10-3
j_gene: TRBJ1-1
d_gene: NA
abundance: NA
CDR3aa: CAIRVTVDTEAFF
CDR3nt: TGTGCCATCAGAGTAACAGTGGACACTGAAGCTTTCTTT

v_gene: TRBV5-6
j_gene: TRBJ1-6
d_gene: NA
abundance: NA
CDR3aa: CASSFPLPNSPLHF
CDR3nt: TGTGCCAGCAGCTTCCCGCTCCCTAATTCACCCCTCCACTTT

v_gene: TRBV29-1
j_gene: TRBJ2-3
d_gene: TRBD2
abundance: NA
CDR3aa: CSVMGTSGLNTDTQYF
CDR3nt: TGCAGCGTCATGGGAACTAGCGGGCTTAACACAGATACGCAGTATTTT

v_gene: TRBV2
j_gene: TRBJ1-4
d_gene: TRBD1
abundance: NA
CDR3aa: CASRVQGRTNEKLFF
CDR3nt: TGTGCCAGCAGGGTACAGGGGCGTACTAATGAAAAACTGTTTTTT

v_gene: TRBV18
j_gene: TRBJ2-7
d_gene: NA
abundance: NA
CDR3aa: CASSRSGTDSYEQYF
CDR3nt: TGTGCCAGCTCACGCTCCGGGACGGACTCCTACGAGCAGTACTTC

v_gene: TRBV7-2
j_gene: TRBJ2-7
d_gene: NA
abundance: NA
CDR3aa: CASSAMGGAEQYF
CDR3nt: TGTGCCAGCAGCGCAATGGGGGGGGCCGAGCAGTACTTC

v_gene: TRBV2
j_gene: TRBJ2-7
d_gene: TRBD1
abundance: NA
CDR3aa: CASSTGAHEQYF
CDR3nt: TGTGCCAGCAGTACAGGGGCCCACGAGCAGTACTTC